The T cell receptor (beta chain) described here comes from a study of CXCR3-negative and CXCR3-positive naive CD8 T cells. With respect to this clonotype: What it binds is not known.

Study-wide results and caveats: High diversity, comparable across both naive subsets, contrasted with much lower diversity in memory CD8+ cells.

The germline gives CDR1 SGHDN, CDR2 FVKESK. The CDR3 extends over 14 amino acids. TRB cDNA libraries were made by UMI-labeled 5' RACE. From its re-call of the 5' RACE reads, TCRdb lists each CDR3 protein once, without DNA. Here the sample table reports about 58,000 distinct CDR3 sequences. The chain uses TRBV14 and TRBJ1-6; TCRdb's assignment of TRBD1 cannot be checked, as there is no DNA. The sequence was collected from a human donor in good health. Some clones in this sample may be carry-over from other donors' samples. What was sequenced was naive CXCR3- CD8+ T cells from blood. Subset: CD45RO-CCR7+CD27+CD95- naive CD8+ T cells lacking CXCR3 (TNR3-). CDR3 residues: CASSQLTGNSPLHF. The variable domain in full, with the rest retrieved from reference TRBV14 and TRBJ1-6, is EAGVTQFPSHSVIEKGQTVTLRCDPISGHDNLYWYRRVMGKEIKFLLHFVKESKQDESGMPNNRFLAERTGGTYSTLKVQPAELEDSGVYFCASSQLTGNSPLHFGNGTRLTVT.